Below, 8 T cell receptor beta chains from the same sample are listed, as sequenced in a study of cytomegalovirus exposure and HLA in healthy donors. PCR involved 60 Vbeta and 13 Jbeta primers. Only in-frame clones appear in the TCRdb table, and some are missing; sequencing was by immunoSEQ multiplex PCR. This sample yields around 100,000 clones, of which around 82% are seen a single time; about 9.4% belongs to the top ten. The sample taken for sequencing was PBMCs. The receptors originated from a woman aged 18-30 years in good health and CMV-seropositive.

The V and J genes are TRBV7-9 and TRBJ2-1, with TRBD2 as a possible D gene (7 bases). Germline V CDR1 and CDR2: SEHNR, FQNEAQ (reference sequence). The CDR3 runs 15 residues. Trimming removed 2 bases at V and 10 bases at J, with 18 bases between. The CDR3 DNA follows: TGTGCCAGCAGCTTACGACTAGGGGGGGAACTCGAGCAGTTCTTC. This sequence encodes CASSLRLGGELEQFF.

CDR3 sequence: CASSYGTGDTEAFF. Here the CDR3 DNA reads TGTGCCAGCAGTTACGGGACTGGGGACACTGAAGCTTTCTTT. This chain links TRBV7-9 with TRBJ1-1, with TRBD1 as a possible D gene (5 bases). The germline V gene has CDR1 SEHNR and CDR2 FQNEAQ (reference sequence). This CDR3 has 14 amino acids. V was clipped by 6 bases and J by 3 bases, with 14 bases between them.

The chain carries TRBV5-6 and TRBJ2-5; 9 nucleotides line up with TRBD2. Germline CDR1 SGHDT, CDR2 YYEEEE. Trimming at V came to 1 base and at J to 5 bases, leaving 6 bases not matched to a gene. This CDR3 region has 15 residues. The CDR3 sequence is CASSLSLAGQETQYF. The DNA for the CDR3 is TGTGCCAGCAGCTTGTCTCTAGCGGGACAGGAGACCCAGTACTTC.

This clone has a single count. The V gene is TRBV2, the J gene TRBJ1-4; tentative D call: TRBD1 (6 bases). Trimming left V 8 bases short and J 6 bases short, with 16 bases between. The CDR3 totals 14 residues. The germline V gene encodes CDR1 SNHLY and CDR2 FYNNEI. Here the CDR3 reads CASQGTAGDEKLFF. Written as DNA, the CDR3 is TGTGCCAGCCAGGGGACGGCCGGGGATGAAAAACTGTTTTTT.

This clone showed up just a few times. The chain links TRBV18 to TRBJ2-3, with 9 bases aligning to TRBD1. There are 19 residues in the CDR3. The V gene end was trimmed by 3 bases and the J gene end by 2 bases; junction bases not matched to a gene: 15. CDR1 is KGHSH, CDR2 LQKENI, per germline. The CDR3 DNA is TGTGCCAGCTCACCCCGTATTTTACAGGGGGCCCCCAACACAGATACGCAGTATTTT. Its translation is CASSPRILQGAPNTDTQYF.

V gene TRBV27 combines with J gene TRBJ1-2, with TRBD1 identical over 9 bases. CDR1 is MNHEY, CDR2 SMNVEV, per germline (reference sequence). The CDR3 covers 20 residues. V dropped 3 bases and J dropped 0; count of bases not matched to a gene: 17. CDR3 region: CASSFIGVGQGFNPNYGYTF. In DNA form, the CDR3 reads TGTGCCAGCAGTTTTATTGGGGTGGGACAGGGATTTAATCCTAACTATGGCTACACCTTC.

This clone came up once. CDR3 DNA: TGTGCCAGCAGCTTTTCCTGGACAGGGACAAGTTCTGGAAACACCATATATTTT. Translating it yields CASSFSWTGTSSGNTIYF. The chain employs TRBV7-8 and TRBJ1-3; TRBD1 matches 8 bases. Germline assignment: CDR1 SGHVS and CDR2 FQNEAQ. The V gene end was trimmed by 3 bases and the J gene end by 1 base; junction bases not matched to a gene: 11. The CDR3 length is 18 residues.

This clone was counted once. The chain employs TRBV15 and TRBJ1-3; tentatively, D is TRBD1 (6 bases). V was trimmed by 1 base and J by 4 bases, leaving 14 bases between them. The CDR3 spans 16 residues. Germline V gives CDR1 LNHNV, CDR2 YYDKDF (reference sequence). The CDR3 loop is CATSRGPGVSGNTIYF. The CDR3 nucleotides read TGTGCCACCAGCAGAGGACCAGGGGTATCAGGAAACACCATATATTTT.